The 15 T cell receptor beta chains below all came from one sample that was sequenced in a study of T cell responses to AZD1222 COVID-19 vaccine. TCRdb's table, derived via immunoSEQ multiplex PCR, lists solely in-frame clones and lacks some. The sample holds roughly 130,000 clones, 85% to 90% seen once. The source material was peripheral blood, sampled on day 0 of AZD1222 vaccination. These TCRs come from an adult in good health.

The chain recombines TRBV9 with TRBJ1-1; weak D call: TRBD1 (5 bases). Germline V gene data show CDR1 as SGDLS and CDR2 as YYNGEE. This CDR3 region has 13 residues. Trimming took 4 bases from V and 4 from J, leaving 11 bases between them. The CDR3 here is CASSSRGGTEAFF. The CDR3 nucleotides read TGTGCCAGCAGCTCGAGGGGAGGCACTGAAGCTTTCTTT.

The chain joins TRBV4-1 to TRBJ2-4; 7 bases align to TRBD2. V lost 0 bases, J lost 0 bases, and 5 bases stayed unmatched. In germline, CDR1 is MGHRA, CDR2 YSYEKL. The length of the CDR3 is 17 residues. The CDR3 DNA is TGCGCCAGCAGCCAAGAGGGGACTACTTTAGCCAAAAACATTCAGTACTTC. Translating gives CASSQEGTTLAKNIQYF.

V is TRBV5-1 and J is TRBJ1-1; D is uncertain. Germline CDR1 SGHRS, CDR2 YFSETQ. This CDR3 has 14 amino acids. V gave up 3 bases and J gave up 8 bases, with 17 bases separating them. The DNA of the CDR3 is TGCGCCAGCAGCTCAACGAGGACTCCGAGCGAAGCTTTCTTT. It yields the protein CASSSTRTPSEAFF.

The gene calls are TRBV27 and TRBJ1-2; 9 bases map to TRBD1. The CDR3 covers 11 residues. Germline CDR1 reads MNHEY; CDR2 reads SMNVEV (reference sequence). Germline trimming cut 8 bases from V and 7 bases from J; bases unmatched to any gene: 2. This chain's CDR3 is CASGQGSGYTF. In nucleotides, the CDR3 is TGTGCCAGCGGACAGGGGTCTGGCTACACCTTC.

J is TRBJ2-5 and V is TRBV9, with D perhaps TRBD1 or TRBD2 (6 bases each). From germline, CDR1 is SGDLS and CDR2 YYNGEE. This CDR3 contains 15 residues. Trimming removed 2 bases at V and 5 bases at J, with 16 bases between. The CDR3 here is CASSVNRGTYETQYF. The DNA for the CDR3 is TGTGCCAGCAGCGTGAATCGGGGGACATATGAGACCCAGTACTTC.

V is TRBV6-5 and J is TRBJ2-7; 7 nucleotides agree with TRBD1. The germline gives CDR1 MNHEY, CDR2 SVGAGI. There are 15 residues in the CDR3. V dropped 9 bases and J dropped 2; count of bases not matched to a gene: 13. CDR3 sequence: CARTNRGQKTYEQYF. DNA for the CDR3: TGTGCCAGAACGAACAGGGGACAGAAGACCTACGAGCAGTACTTC.

CDR3 DNA: TGTGCCAGCAGTTTAGCCCAAAACACTGAAGCTTTCTTT. Translating gives CASSLAQNTEAFF. The chain is built from TRBV12-3 or TRBV12-4 and TRBJ1-1; no reliable D call. The CDR3 is made up of 13 amino acids. Trimming removed 0 bases from V and 2 bases from J, with 4 bases in between.

The chain combines TRBV7-8 with TRBJ2-1; TRBD2 might be the D (6 bases). This CDR3 contains 16 residues. Germline CDR1 is SGHVS and CDR2 is FQNEAQ. V lost 2 bases to trimming and J lost 1 base, with 12 bases between them. The CDR3 spells CASSLWRAGSYNEQFF. The CDR3 nucleotides read TGTGCCAGCAGCTTATGGAGGGCTGGATCCTACAATGAGCAGTTCTTC.

The V gene is TRBV2, the J gene TRBJ1-5; D possibly corresponds to TRBD1 (6 bases). The CDR3 has 13 residues. Per the germline V gene, CDR1 is SNHLY and CDR2 is FYNNEI. Trimming removed 6 bases from V and 4 bases from J, with 10 bases in between. In DNA, the CDR3 is TGTGCCAGCAGGTTAACAGGGAATCAGCCCCAGCATTTT. Translation gives CASRLTGNQPQHF.

The CDR3 nucleotides are TGTGCCAGTAGTACCGCAACGACAGCAAAGCAAGAGACCCAGTACTTC. Translating gives CASSTATTAKQETQYF. V is TRBV19 and J is TRBJ2-5; D is possibly TRBD1 (5 bases). The CDR3 runs 16 residues. Germline V gives CDR1 LNHDA, CDR2 SQIVND (reference sequence). The V gene lost 4 bases and the J gene lost 2 bases, with 17 bases spanning the gap.

The CDR3 DNA reads as TGTGCCAGCAGCGCCGGGACTAGCGGGGGGAGCTCCTACGAGCAGTACTTC. Amino acids: CASSAGTSGGSSYEQYF. The J gene is TRBJ2-7, the V gene TRBV7-9; 15 bases map to TRBD2. V shed 5 bases and J 0 bases; nucleotides not matched to a gene: 5. Germline CDR1 SEHNR, CDR2 FQNEAQ (reference sequence). This CDR3 spans 17 amino acids.

The genes are TRBV19 and TRBJ2-7; perhaps TRBD2 as D (5 bases). V was shortened by 3 bases and J by 5 bases, with 8 bases between the two germline ends. This CDR3 contains 12 residues. Germline V gene data show CDR1 as LNHDA and CDR2 as SQIVND (reference sequence). Here the CDR3 reads CASSMSTNEQYF. CDR3 nucleotides: TGTGCCAGTAGTATGTCGACTAACGAGCAGTACTTC.

By sample share, this clone is medium-sized. This CDR3 is also generated by other DNA sequences in the sample. This CDR3 is CASRDRNTGELFF. CDR3 sequence (DNA): TGTGCCAGCCGGGACAGAAACACCGGGGAGCTGTTTTTT. This rearrangement joins TRBV28 to TRBJ2-2; 7 bases match TRBD1. Germline V gene sequence: CDR1 MDHEN, CDR2 SYDVKM. This CDR3 spans 13 amino acids. Trimming removed 8 bases from V and 2 bases from J; junction bases left unmatched: 2.

V is TRBV27 and J is TRBJ1-2; D ambiguous. The CDR3 is made up of 12 amino acids. V shed 5 bases and J shed 3 bases, with 7 bases lying between them. Germline assignment: CDR1 MNHEY and CDR2 SMNVEV (reference sequence). This chain's CDR3 is CASSTGDYGYTF. The CDR3 DNA sequence: TGTGCCAGCAGTACCGGGGACTATGGCTACACCTTC.

The J gene is TRBJ2-2, the V gene TRBV28; weak D call: TRBD1 (5 bases). Trimming pared 7 bases from V and 3 bases from J, leaving 12 bases between. This CDR3 is built from 14 residues. Germline CDR1 and CDR2: MDHEN and SYDVKM. CDR3 region: CASTAGHYTGELFF. The CDR3 DNA reads TGTGCCAGCACCGCAGGGCATTACACCGGGGAGCTGTTTTTT.